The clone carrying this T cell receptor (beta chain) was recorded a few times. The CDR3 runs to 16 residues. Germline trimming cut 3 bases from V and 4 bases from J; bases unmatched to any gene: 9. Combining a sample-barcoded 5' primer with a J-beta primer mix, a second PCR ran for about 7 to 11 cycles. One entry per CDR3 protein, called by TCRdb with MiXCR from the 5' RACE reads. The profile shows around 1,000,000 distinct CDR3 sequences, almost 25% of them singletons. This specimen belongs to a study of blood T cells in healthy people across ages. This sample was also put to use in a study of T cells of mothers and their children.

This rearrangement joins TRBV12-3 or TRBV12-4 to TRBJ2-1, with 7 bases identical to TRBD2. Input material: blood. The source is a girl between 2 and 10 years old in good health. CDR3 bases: TGTGCCAGCAGTTTCGGGGGGAGCGGGGCTTACAATGAGCAGTTCTTC. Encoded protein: CASSFGGSGAYNEQFF.